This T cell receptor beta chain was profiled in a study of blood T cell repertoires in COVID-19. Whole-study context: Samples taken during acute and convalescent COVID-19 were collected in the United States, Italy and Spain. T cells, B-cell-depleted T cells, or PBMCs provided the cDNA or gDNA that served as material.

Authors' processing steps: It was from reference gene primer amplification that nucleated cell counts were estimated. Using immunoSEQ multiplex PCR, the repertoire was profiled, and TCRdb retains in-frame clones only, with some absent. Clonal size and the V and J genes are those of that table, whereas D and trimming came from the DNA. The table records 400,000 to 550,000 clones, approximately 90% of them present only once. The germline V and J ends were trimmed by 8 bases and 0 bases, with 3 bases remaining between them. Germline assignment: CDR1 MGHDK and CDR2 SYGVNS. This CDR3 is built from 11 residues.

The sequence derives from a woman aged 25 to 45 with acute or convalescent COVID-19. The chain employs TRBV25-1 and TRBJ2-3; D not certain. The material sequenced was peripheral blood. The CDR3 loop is CASVSTDTQYF. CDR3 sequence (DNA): TGTGCCAGCGTAAGCACAGATACGCAGTATTTT.